Here is one TCR beta chain with its context. What it binds is unknown. This CDR3 spans 14 amino acids. This record comes from a study of T cells expressing NK-cell markers. Findings of the study overall: Among CD8+ T cells from roughly six donors, dominant NKG2C+ clonotypes accounted for about 1.0-7.0%.

Template switching by 5'RACE with UMIs generated the TCR beta cDNA. For each CDR3 protein, TCRdb gives one entry from its re-call of the 5' RACE reads, without DNA. This table holds 550,000 to 600,000 distinct CDR3 sequences. Sequencing used blood T cells: a sorted CD56 or NKG2C T cell subset, CD4+ or CD8+ T cells, or bulk PBMC T cells (not recorded which). The V call is TRBV12-3 or TRBV12-4, the J call TRBJ1-6; without DNA, the TCRdb call of TRBD1 cannot be checked. The sequence was obtained from a man aged 18-30 years in good health. Here the CDR3 reads CASTQGAENSPLHF.